What follows are 22 T cell receptor beta chains derived from one specimen sequenced in a study of OX40 agonist ivuxolimab in advanced cancers. Sequencing used immunoSEQ multiplex PCR; TCRdb keeps in-frame clones, though not all of them. The sample includes 60,000 to 80,000 clones, 80% to 95% of them seen just once. The specimen was CD4+ or CD8+ T cells sorted from blood, collected in a trial of the OX40 agonist ivuxolimab. These receptor sequences come from an adult with an advanced solid tumor such as melanoma, head and neck, liver or kidney cancer.

J is TRBJ1-3 and V is TRBV6-6; TRBD1 might be the D (6 bases). CDR1 and CDR2 (germline): MNHNY, SVGAGI (reference sequence). This CDR3 has 15 amino acids. The V and J ends lost 6 bases and 2 bases respectively, with 14 bases between them. CDR3 residues: CASRFRDNAGNTIYF. The CDR3 DNA reads TGTGCCAGCAGGTTTCGGGACAATGCTGGAAACACCATATATTTT.

This clone was picked up one time. The chain uses TRBV9 and TRBJ2-5; D tentatively fits TRBD1 or TRBD2 (6 bases each). CDR3 length equals 14 residues. CDR1 is SGDLS and CDR2 is YYNGEE in the germline V gene. The germline V and J ends were trimmed by 3 bases and 4 bases, with 13 bases remaining between them. DNA for the CDR3: TGTGCCAGCAGCGCGAATTCGGGGGCAGAGACCCAGTACTTC. It encodes CASSANSGAETQYF.

V is TRBV30 and J is TRBJ2-2, with 12 bases matching TRBD2. Germline assignment: CDR1 GTSNPN and CDR2 SVGIG (reference sequence). CDR3 size: 14 residues. Trimming removed 5 bases from V and 4 bases from J; junction bases left unmatched: 2. The CDR3 DNA follows: TGTGCCTGGGGACTAGCGGGACTCACCGGGGAGCTGTTTTTT. It is translated as CAWGLAGLTGELFF.

The chain combines TRBV7-2 with TRBJ1-2; 7 nucleotides match TRBD1. Germline lookup yields CDR1 SGHTA and CDR2 FQGNSA. This CDR3 has 15 amino acids. V was clipped by 5 bases and J by 6 bases; unmatched bases: 12. CDR3 loop: CASSLQGVKGDGYTF. In nucleotides, the CDR3 is TGTGCCAGCAGCCTGCAGGGGGTGAAGGGAGATGGCTACACCTTC.

The chain is built from TRBV29-1 and TRBJ2-7; 10 bases agree with TRBD2. This CDR3 spans 13 amino acids. Trimming removed 4 bases from V and 4 bases from J; junction bases left unmatched: 4. In germline, CDR1 is SQVTM, CDR2 ANQGSEA. CDR3 sequence (DNA): TGCAGCGTTGTAGCGGGAGGCCCATACGAGCAGTACTTC. This encodes CSVVAGGPYEQYF.

This rearrangement joins TRBV19 to TRBJ2-7; D is possibly TRBD2 (5 bases). The germline V and J ends were trimmed by 7 bases and 2 bases, with 27 bases remaining between them. The CDR3 length is 18 residues. Germline V gene lookup returns CDR1 LNHDA and CDR2 SQIVND (reference sequence). CDR3 in amino acids: CASTVGYAGGMGTYEQYF. DNA of the CDR3: TGTGCCAGTACGGTGGGATATGCAGGAGGTATGGGGACCTACGAGCAGTACTTC.

This clone was found a few times. This chain links TRBV27 with TRBJ2-1; D is unclear. CDR1 and CDR2 (germline): MNHEY, SMNVEV (reference sequence). V dropped 3 bases and J dropped 5 bases, with 8 bases sitting between them. The CDR3 has 13 residues. The CDR3 bases are TGTGCCAGCAGTTTTTATAGGGACAATGAGCAGTTCTTC. Protein sequence: CASSFYRDNEQFF.

The chain employs TRBV7-2 and TRBJ2-3; TRBD2 might be the D (5 bases). The CDR3 runs 15 residues. Germline values: CDR1 SGHTA, CDR2 FQGNSA. V lost 2 bases and J 0 bases, leaving 9 bases between the germline ends. The CDR3 spells CASSLHSGSTDTQYF. CDR3 DNA sequence: TGTGCCAGCAGCTTACACTCGGGGAGCACAGATACGCAGTATTTT.

The rearrangement uses TRBV25-1 and TRBJ2-5; 8 bases are a match to TRBD2. The CDR3 covers 12 residues. Per the germline V gene, CDR1 is MGHDK and CDR2 is SYGVNS. V gave up 11 bases and J gave up 2 bases; unmatched junction bases: 4. The CDR3 DNA follows: TGTGCCGGATCTAGCGGGCAAGAGACCCAGTACTTC. Translation gives CAGSSGQETQYF.

The chain employs TRBV19 and TRBJ2-1, with D possibly called TRBD1 or TRBD2 (5 bases each). Germline-derived CDR1 and CDR2 are LNHDA and SQIVND (reference sequence). The V and J ends lost 3 bases and 6 bases respectively, with 9 bases between them. The CDR3 consists of 13 residues. The CDR3 region is CASSIRGANEQFF. DNA for the CDR3: TGTGCCAGTAGTATTAGAGGGGCCAATGAGCAGTTCTTC.

The chain carries TRBV7-9 and TRBJ1-1; the D is unclear. Trimming took 2 bases from V and 0 from J, leaving 10 bases between them. The V gene's germline CDR1 is SEHNR and CDR2 FQNEAQ (reference sequence). The CDR3 is 15 residues long. The CDR3 DNA sequence: TGTGCCAGCAGCTTACCGGGGATCATGAACACTGAAGCTTTCTTT. As protein: CASSLPGIMNTEAFF.

This clone showed up just a few times. The rearrangement links TRBV9 to TRBJ1-1, with D tentatively TRBD1 (6 bases). CDR1 is SGDLS and CDR2 is YYNGEE in the germline V gene. V dropped 4 bases and J dropped 0 bases, with 10 bases sitting between them. The CDR3 totals 14 residues. CDR3 sequence (DNA): TGTGCCAGCAGCTCACGGACAGTGAACACTGAAGCTTTCTTT. Its translation: CASSSRTVNTEAFF.

The gene calls are TRBV11-3 and TRBJ1-1; tentative D call: TRBD1 (6 bases). From germline, CDR1 is SGHNT and CDR2 YENEEA. Trimming removed 1 base from V and 0 bases from J, with 15 bases in between. CDR3 size: 17 residues. The CDR3 spells CASSLAPGAEMNTEAFF. The CDR3 DNA follows: TGTGCCAGCAGCTTAGCCCCAGGGGCAGAAATGAACACTGAAGCTTTCTTT.

This chain links TRBV6-5 with TRBJ2-5, with D possibly matching TRBD1 (5 bases). The CDR3 has 15 residues. The V end was cut by 0 bases, the J end by 0 bases, with 8 bases between. The germline gives CDR1 MNHEY, CDR2 SVGAGI. The CDR3 loop reads CASSYSYRNQETQYF. In DNA, the CDR3 is TGTGCCAGCAGTTACTCATACAGGAACCAAGAGACCCAGTACTTC.

The chain employs TRBV18 and TRBJ2-7, with unresolved D. The V gene lost 1 base and the J gene lost 0 bases, with 13 bases spanning the gap. This CDR3 has 16 amino acids. Germline V gives CDR1 KGHSH, CDR2 LQKENI. CDR3 DNA: TGTGCCAGCTCACCACGCGCAGTCCCGAGCTCCTACGAGCAGTACTTC. It codes for CASSPRAVPSSYEQYF.

The chain has TRBV2 and TRBJ2-2, with D uncertain. This CDR3 has 15 amino acids. The V gene's germline CDR1 is SNHLY and CDR2 FYNNEI. Between the trimmed V and J ends, which lost 4 bases and 2 bases, there was a span of 11 bases. CDR3 amino acids: CASSGQPPNTGELFF. In nucleotides, the CDR3 is TGTGCCAGCAGTGGGCAGCCGCCCAACACCGGGGAGCTGTTTTTT.

This chain connects TRBV25-1 to TRBJ2-7; D possibly corresponds to TRBD1 (6 bases). The CDR3 spans 12 residues. CDR1 and CDR2 (germline): MGHDK, SYGVNS. Trimming cost V 6 bases and J 0 bases, with 6 bases left between them. The CDR3 protein is CASRDSSYEQYF. The CDR3 region has the DNA TGTGCCAGCAGGGACAGCTCCTACGAGCAGTACTTC.

The chain uses TRBV5-1 and TRBJ2-7, with D hard to call. Germline V CDR1 and CDR2: SGHRS, YFSETQ. The V gene lost 7 bases and the J gene lost 3 bases, with 14 bases spanning the gap. The CDR3 has 13 amino acids. The DNA for the CDR3 is TGCGCCAGCTCGCGAGCTATCAACTACGAGCAGTACTTC. It specifies CASSRAINYEQYF.

This clone was picked up one time. The rearrangement joins TRBV11-3 to TRBJ2-7; 14 bases line up with TRBD2. This CDR3 region has 15 residues. The junction had 5 bases not matched to a gene; V was cut back by 5 bases and J by 5 bases. The germline V gene has CDR1 SGHNT and CDR2 YENEEA. CDR3 in DNA: TGTGCCAGCAGCCAAGGACTAGCGGGAGGCCACGAGCAGTACTTC. Its translation: CASSQGLAGGHEQYF. The full variable domain, in which reference TRBV11-3 and TRBJ2-7 provide the parts outside the CDR3, is EAGVVQSPRYKIIEKKQPVAFWCNPISGHNTLYWYLQNLGQGPELLIRYENEEAVDDSQLPKDRFSAERLKGVDSTLKIQPAELGDSAVYLCASSQGLAGGHEQYFGPGTRLTVT.

The chain employs TRBV18 and TRBJ1-5; the D is unclear. The germline gives CDR1 KGHSH, CDR2 LQKENI. The CDR3 is 16 residues long. Trimming took 0 bases from V and 1 from J, leaving 10 bases between them. The CDR3 reads CASSPPQPDSNQPQHF. CDR3 DNA sequence: TGTGCCAGCTCACCACCGCAGCCCGACAGCAATCAGCCCCAGCATTTT.

The chain recombines TRBV5-6 with TRBJ2-3, with D uncertain. The CDR3 consists of 13 residues. Trimming took off 3 bases at V and 0 bases at J, with 5 bases between the two ends. Looked up from germline, CDR1 is SGHDT and CDR2 is YYEEEE. CDR3 DNA sequence: TGTGCCAGCAGCTCTGAGAGCACAGATACGCAGTATTTT. This gives the protein CASSSESTDTQYF.

The CDR3 coding sequence is TGTGCCAGCAGGGGGGGACAGGCTATTCTCTACGAGCAGTACTTC. Protein: CASRGGQAILYEQYF. V is TRBV27 and J is TRBJ2-7; 8 positions agree with TRBD1. Per germline, CDR1 MNHEY and CDR2 SMNVEV (reference sequence). Trimming removed 6 bases from V and 3 bases from J; junction bases left unmatched: 10. The CDR3 has 15 amino acids.